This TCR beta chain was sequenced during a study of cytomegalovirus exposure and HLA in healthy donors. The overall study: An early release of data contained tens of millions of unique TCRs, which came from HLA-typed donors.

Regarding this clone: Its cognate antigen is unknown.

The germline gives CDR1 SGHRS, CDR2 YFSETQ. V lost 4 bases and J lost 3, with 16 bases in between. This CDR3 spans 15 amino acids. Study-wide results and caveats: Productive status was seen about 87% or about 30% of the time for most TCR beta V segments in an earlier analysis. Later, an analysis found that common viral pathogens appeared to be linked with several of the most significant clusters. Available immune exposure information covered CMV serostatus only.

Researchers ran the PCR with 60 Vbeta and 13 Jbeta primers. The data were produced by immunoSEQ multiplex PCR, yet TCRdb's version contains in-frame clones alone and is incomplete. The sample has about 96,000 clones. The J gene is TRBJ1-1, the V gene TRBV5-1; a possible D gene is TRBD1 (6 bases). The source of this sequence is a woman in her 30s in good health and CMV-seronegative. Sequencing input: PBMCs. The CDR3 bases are TGCGCCAGCAGCCTAAGGGGGGGTCGCGACACTGAAGCTTTCTTT. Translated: CASSLRGGRDTEAFF.